This T cell receptor beta chain stems from a study of control samples from healthy donors and cancer patients. Germline V gene lookup returns CDR1 MGHRA and CDR2 YSYEKL. Trimming at V came to 4 bases and at J to 6 bases, leaving 14 bases not matched to a gene. This CDR3 comprises 17 residues. Using immunoSEQ multiplex PCR, the repertoire was profiled, and TCRdb retains in-frame clones only, with some absent. The repertoire consists of about 160,000 clones, with about 94% occurring once and the leading ten covering 12% to 15%. Sequencing was performed on PBMCs. The chain has TRBV4-1 and TRBJ2-2; 7 bases are a match to TRBD2. The TCR was taken from a man in his sixties with colorectal cancer. The CDR3 is CASSLRDYLSGSGELFF. The CDR3 region has the DNA TGCGCCAGCAGCCTGAGGGACTACCTCTCGGGTTCCGGGGAGCTGTTTTTT.